The 26 T cell receptor beta chains reported below all come from one sample, sequenced in a study of T cell responses to AZD1222 COVID-19 vaccine. Here immunoSEQ multiplex PCR was the method, and the copy in TCRdb shows in-frame clones only, minus some. Here the sample spans roughly 150,000 clones, 80% to 95% being singletons. The sample in question was peripheral blood, obtained on day 0 of AZD1222 vaccination. The receptors come from an adult in good health.

This chain joins TRBV27 and TRBJ1-2; 7 positions agree with TRBD1. The J segment lost 8 bases and the V segment lost 4 bases, leaving 7 bases of the junction unmatched. The CDR3 sequence is 13 residues long. Germline V gene sequence: CDR1 MNHEY, CDR2 SMNVEV (reference sequence). The CDR3: CASSSQGLGGYTF. CDR3 sequence (DNA): TGTGCCAGCAGTTCACAGGGGCTCGGGGGCTACACCTTC.

This clone was detected only once. The V gene is TRBV7-8, the J gene TRBJ2-7, with D possibly called TRBD1 or TRBD2 (5 bases each). Trimming took 5 bases from V and 3 from J, leaving 11 bases between them. Germline CDR1 SGHVS, CDR2 FQNEAQ. The CDR3 totals 13 residues. CDR3 sequence reads: CASSRDGYYEQYF. Written as DNA, the CDR3 is TGTGCCAGCAGCAGGGACGGATACTACGAGCAGTACTTC.

In DNA, the CDR3 is TGTGCCGCTGGAAGGGGCAATCAGCCCCAGCATTTT. As protein: CAAGRGNQPQHF. The chain carries TRBV19 and TRBJ1-5; D remains ambiguous. Germline V lookup: CDR1 LNHDA, CDR2 SQIVND (reference sequence). The CDR3 totals 12 residues. Trimming pared 11 bases from V and 2 bases from J, leaving 10 bases between.

The V gene is TRBV14, the J gene TRBJ2-1; no firm D call. Trimming removed 2 bases at V and 3 bases at J, with 8 bases between. CDR3 length equals 14 residues. The germline gives CDR1 SGHDN, CDR2 FVKESK. CDR3 bases: TGTGCCAGCAGCCAACGACGGATCTACAATGAGCAGTTCTTC. This codes for CASSQRRIYNEQFF. The full variable domain, rest sourced from reference TRBV14 and TRBJ2-1, is EAGVTQFPSHSVIEKGQTVTLRCDPISGHDNLYWYRRVMGKEIKFLLHFVKESKQDESGMPNNRFLAERTGGTYSTLKVQPAELEDSGVYFCASSQRRIYNEQFFGPGTRLTVL.

The chain combines TRBV10-1 with TRBJ2-1, with 8 bases matching TRBD2. V shed 3 bases, J shed 8 bases, and the junction held 9 bases outside the gene matches. The CDR3 totals 15 residues. The V gene's germline CDR1 is WNHNN and CDR2 SYGVQD (reference sequence). The CDR3 protein is CASSERLARWDEQFF. The CDR3, as DNA: TGCGCCAGCAGTGAAAGACTAGCGAGATGGGATGAGCAGTTCTTC.

The V call is TRBV11-2, the J call TRBJ2-7; the match to TRBD2 covers 13 bases. Unmatched junction bases numbered 5, after V lost 1 base and J lost 2 bases. Germline V lookup: CDR1 SGHAT, CDR2 FQNNGV. The CDR3 has 17 amino acids. The CDR3 is CASSLVLAGGTTYEQYF. In nucleotides, the CDR3 is TGTGCCAGCAGCTTAGTACTAGCGGGAGGGACCACCTACGAGCAGTACTTC.

This clone was counted a single time. The chain recombines TRBV29-1 with TRBJ1-1; D perhaps matches TRBD1 (5 bases). The V gene lost 4 bases and the J gene lost 10 bases, with 13 bases spanning the gap. Germline assignment: CDR1 SQVTM and CDR2 ANQGSEA. The CDR3 covers 11 residues. CDR3: CSVAGPRRAFF. CDR3 nucleotides: TGCAGCGTTGCGGGACCGCGCCGAGCTTTCTTT.

The chain carries TRBV7-8 and TRBJ2-3; 9 bases map to TRBD2. The CDR3 length is 16 residues. Germline V gene sequence: CDR1 SGHVS, CDR2 FQNEAQ. Losses at the gene ends were 3 bases for V and 0 bases for J; bases not matched to a gene: 4. The CDR3 DNA follows: TGTGCCAGCAGCTTGGAGAGCGGGGGGAGCACAGATACGCAGTATTTT. Its translation: CASSLESGGSTDTQYF.

The rearrangement uses TRBV20-1 and TRBJ2-7; maybe TRBD1 (6 bases). V lost 3 bases, J lost 1 base, and 13 bases lay in between. The CDR3 sequence is 14 residues long. Germline values: CDR1 DFQATT, CDR2 SNEGSKA (reference sequence). This chain's CDR3 is CSASERDISYEQYF. CDR3 DNA sequence: TGCAGTGCTAGTGAACGGGACATTTCCTACGAGCAGTACTTC.

This rearrangement joins TRBV18 to TRBJ1-2; 9 bases match TRBD1. The CDR3 runs 17 residues. The germline CDR1 and CDR2 sequences are KGHSH and LQKENI. V was pared by 5 bases and J by 5 bases, with 15 bases of the junction left unmatched. In DNA, the CDR3 is TGTGCCAGCTCAACCGGGACAGGGTCCCCCTCGGGGTATGGCTACACCTTC. As protein: CASSTGTGSPSGYGYTF.

This chain uses TRBV12-3 or TRBV12-4 with TRBJ1-1; no reliable D call. This CDR3 contains 13 residues. The germline V and J ends were trimmed by 7 bases and 0 bases, with 9 bases remaining between them. CDR3 sequence: CASTGGMNTEAFF. In DNA, the CDR3 is TGTGCCAGCACTGGTGGCATGAACACTGAAGCTTTCTTT.

V and J are TRBV2 and TRBJ1-2; the D gene is possibly TRBD1 (6 bases). The germline V gene has CDR1 SNHLY and CDR2 FYNNEI. The CDR3 has 14 amino acids. The V end lost 4 bases, the J end lost 5 bases, and 14 bases lay between the germline ends. The CDR3, as DNA: TGTGCCAGCAGTGGGCTCGGGACAAGGTATGGCTACACCTTC. It codes for CASSGLGTRYGYTF.

The chain has TRBV6-5 and TRBJ2-7; D gene uncertain. The ends were cut back, 7 bases at V and 2 bases at J, with 12 bases in the middle. CDR1 MNHEY and CDR2 SVGAGI come from the germline V gene. CDR3 length equals 13 residues. The CDR3 bases are TGTGCCAGCATCCAGGCTTCGCCCTACGAGCAGTACTTC. Translating gives CASIQASPYEQYF.

The chain combines TRBV12-3 or TRBV12-4 with TRBJ2-1, with a possible D match to TRBD2 (6 bases). Trimming cost V 4 bases and J 13 bases, with 14 bases left between them. The CDR3 loop spans 12 amino acids. CDR3 amino acids: CASSSQEGRQFF. CDR3 DNA: TGTGCCAGCAGTTCTCAGGAGGGCCGTCAGTTCTTC.

The rearrangement uses TRBV4-2 and TRBJ1-4; tentatively, D is TRBD1 (5 bases). With 4 bases removed from V and 0 bases from J, the gap between germline ends came to 6 bases. CDR1 is LGHNA, CDR2 YNFKEQ, per germline. The CDR3 consists of 14 residues. CDR3 bases: TGTGCCAGCAGCCGGACATCAACTAATGAAAAACTGTTTTTT. Translation: CASSRTSTNEKLFF.

This chain uses TRBV7-2 with TRBJ1-2; possible D gene TRBD1, 5 bases. The CDR3 has 16 amino acids. The germline V gene has CDR1 SGHTA and CDR2 FQGNSA. V was trimmed by 5 bases and J by 4 bases, leaving 20 bases between them. The CDR3, as DNA: TGTGCCAGCAGCCAGGGTGTGGACCGGAGTTTCTATGGCTACACCTTC. This encodes CASSQGVDRSFYGYTF.

This chain uses TRBV6-1 with TRBJ2-7; TRBD2 aligns across 7 bases. Germline trimming cut 0 bases from V and 12 bases from J; bases unmatched to any gene: 11. The CDR3 has 14 amino acids. Germline CDR1 and CDR2: MNHNS and SASEGT. CDR3 region: CASSEASGPPLGYF. CDR3 DNA sequence: TGTGCCAGCAGTGAAGCTAGCGGGCCCCCCCTAGGGTACTTC.

This clone was observed a single time. This rearrangement joins TRBV6-5 to TRBJ1-3, with D hard to call. This CDR3 spans 15 amino acids. Trimming stripped 4 bases from V and 0 bases from J, with 10 bases between. In germline, CDR1 is MNHEY, CDR2 SVGAGI. This chain's CDR3 is CASSLTAYSGNTIYF. CDR3 DNA sequence: TGTGCCAGCAGTTTAACCGCATACTCTGGAAACACCATATATTTT.

The genes are TRBV6-5 and TRBJ2-7; TRBD1 matches 8 bases. V shed 4 bases and J 5 bases; nucleotides not matched to a gene: 7. The length of the CDR3 is 14 residues. Per germline, CDR1 MNHEY and CDR2 SVGAGI. The CDR3: CASSLHRTGNEQYF. For the CDR3, the DNA is TGTGCCAGCAGTTTGCACAGGACAGGGAACGAGCAGTACTTC.

The chain recombines TRBV6-6 with TRBJ1-1; TRBD1 matches at 7 bases. Per the germline V gene, CDR1 is MNHNY and CDR2 is SVGAGI (reference sequence). This CDR3 comprises 14 residues. V lost 2 bases and J lost 1; bases outside the gene matches: 1. This CDR3 reads CASSYGTANTEAFF. The DNA of the CDR3 is TGTGCCAGCAGTTACGGGACAGCGAACACTGAAGCTTTCTTT.

The chain joins TRBV2 to TRBJ1-5, with TRBD1 matching 8 bases. J gave up 0 bases and V 8 bases, and 3 bases lay outside the gene matches. This CDR3 spans 14 amino acids. From germline, CDR1 is SNHLY and CDR2 FYNNEI. The CDR3 loop reads CASRQGHSNQPQHF. CDR3 coding DNA: TGTGCCAGCCGACAGGGGCATAGCAATCAGCCCCAGCATTTT.

The V call is TRBV2, the J call TRBJ1-1; unclear D gene. Germline CDR1 SNHLY, CDR2 FYNNEI. This CDR3 spans 11 amino acids. V lost 7 bases to trimming and J lost 8 bases, with 11 bases between them. CDR3 sequence reads: CASTMRAEAFF. For the CDR3, the DNA is TGTGCCAGCACCATGAGGGCAGAAGCTTTCTTT.

The chain employs TRBV6-5 and TRBJ2-7, with 14 nucleotides matching TRBD2. Losses at the gene ends were 6 bases for V and 3 bases for J; bases not matched to a gene: 4. In germline, CDR1 is MNHEY, CDR2 SVGAGI. This CDR3 contains 15 residues. CDR3 DNA sequence: TGTGCCAGCAGGGGGACTAGCGGGAGTAACTACGAGCAGTACTTC. Translating it yields CASRGTSGSNYEQYF.

The chain couples TRBV19 to TRBJ2-1; TRBD1 agrees at 8 bases. Germline assignment: CDR1 LNHDA and CDR2 SQIVND (reference sequence). This CDR3 contains 16 residues. J gave up 5 bases and V 1 base, and 7 bases lay outside the gene matches. The DNA of the CDR3 is TGTGCCAGTAGTATAGGCCCCGGACAGGGACACAATGAGCAGTTCTTC. Amino acids: CASSIGPGQGHNEQFF.

The chain employs TRBV25-1 and TRBJ1-1, with D uncertain. The CDR3 extends over 13 amino acids. Trimming removed 3 bases at V and 7 bases at J, with 12 bases between. CDR1 MGHDK and CDR2 SYGVNS come from the germline V gene. This CDR3 reads CASSDRADHEAFF. CDR3 nucleotide sequence: TGTGCCAGCAGTGATAGGGCAGACCATGAAGCTTTCTTT.

The rearrangement links TRBV6-5 to TRBJ1-1; D may be TRBD1 (6 bases). In germline, CDR1 is MNHEY, CDR2 SVGAGI. This CDR3 contains 14 residues. Trimming pared 5 bases from V and 6 bases from J, leaving 16 bases between. CDR3 coding DNA: TGTGCCAGCAGTACCAAAACAGGGAGGGCTGAAGCTTTCTTT. Translated, it gives CASSTKTGRAEAFF.